This is a list of T cell receptor beta chains from one sample in a study of shared clonotypes between healthy human individuals. Profiling relied on immunoSEQ multiplex PCR, and the TCRdb table lists in-frame clones only, not all of them. The profile shows roughly 510,000 clones, approximately 79% of them singletons. The sample was PBMCs. The receptors were sampled from a woman aged 40-49 years in good health. Some clones in this sample may be carry-over from other donors' samples. Each CDR3 is given with its conserved first and last residue. For some rows the clone size is stated as once, few or many, or as a class when expanded; others skip it.

v_call clone_size cdr3_aa
TRBV2 NA CASRGAGYDAFF
TRBV7-9 NA CASSPGQGDSPLHF
TRBV7-2 once CASSPRGGTGNTIYF
TRBV28 few CASSRGAGGYTF
TRBV28 NA CASSLNRWGGSTDTQYF
TRBV4-2 NA CASSQVNKGARVEDTQYF
TRBV7-3 few CASSLSSAYNEQFF
TRBV4-2 NA CASSQDSRSANTGELFF
TRBV19 NA CASSMGTNQPQHF
TRBV7-2 NA CASSLVLAGEFEQFF
TRBV6-5 NA CASSYSLLAGVYEQYF
TRBV9 NA CASSGRTSEYEQYF
TRBV5-8 few CASSLAGRFNYGYTF
TRBV10-1 NA CASSLMGQGRKTQYF
TRBV7-9 once CASSLTGGAGIGYGYTF
TRBV7-9 NA CASSSTGSPYNEQFF
TRBV7-2 NA CASSQRAGGDTGELFF
TRBV19 NA CASSIMAANTEAFF
TRBV30 NA CAWSVQGASGYTF
TRBV9 NA CASSHGYLPNQPQHF
TRBV9 NA CASSVVGSGGTNEQFF
TRBV21-1 NA CASSLSGSLDNEQYF
TRBV28 once CASSSGTSGNPYNEQFF
TRBV29-1 NA CSVGLARGNEQFF
TRBV9 NA CASNPSGGGELFF
TRBV7-9 NA CASSPRGGSLYNEQFF
TRBV4-1 NA CASSQVAGVADTQYF
TRBV18 few CASSMTGDWGEQFF
TRBV21-1 NA CASSTPGQGTHEQYF
TRBV5-1 once CASSLDGHFSYNEQFF
TRBV5-1 NA CASSPGEGTEAFF
TRBV7-9 NA CASSNRQGSIDEQYF
TRBV28 NA CASSLGRVGYTF
TRBV2 NA CASSDGGATNEQFF
TRBV10-1 NA CASSAQGAPATQYF
TRBV5-6 NA CASSRTGWDGYTF
TRBV6-6 NA CASSELTVGTYEQYF
TRBV27 NA CASRSLTNEKLFF
TRBV6-5 once CASGTGSLGGNTIYF
TRBV25-1 once CASSELGPSYQENTEAFF
TRBV7-6 NA CASSLGSGRAGELFF
TRBV6-1 NA CASTQGDTHTGELFF
TRBV29-1 NA CSVGGTSGSYEQYF
TRBV19 NA CASSPPGAGRPDTQYF
TRBV7-2 NA CASSLAPPDYYEQYF
TRBV27 NA CASSRTSGILETQYF
TRBV7-2 NA CASSPGGGTGELFF